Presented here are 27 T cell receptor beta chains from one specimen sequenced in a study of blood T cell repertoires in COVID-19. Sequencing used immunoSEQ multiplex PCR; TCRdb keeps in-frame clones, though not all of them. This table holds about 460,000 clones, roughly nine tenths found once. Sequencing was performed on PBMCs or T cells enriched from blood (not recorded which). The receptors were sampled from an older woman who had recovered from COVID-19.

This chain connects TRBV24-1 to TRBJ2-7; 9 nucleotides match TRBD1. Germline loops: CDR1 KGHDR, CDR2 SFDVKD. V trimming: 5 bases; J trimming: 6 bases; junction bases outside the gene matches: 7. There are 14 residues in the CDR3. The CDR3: CATSVRDRVSEQYF. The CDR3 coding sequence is TGTGCCACCAGTGTCCGGGACAGGGTCTCCGAGCAGTACTTC.

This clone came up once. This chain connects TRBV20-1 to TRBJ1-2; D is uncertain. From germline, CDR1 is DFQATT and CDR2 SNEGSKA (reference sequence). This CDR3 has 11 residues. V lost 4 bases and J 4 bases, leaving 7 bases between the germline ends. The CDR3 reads CSAIGLYGYTF. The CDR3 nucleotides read TGCAGTGCTATTGGGCTCTATGGCTACACCTTC.

CDR3 coding DNA: TGCAGCGTTGATAAGGGGGTGGACTATGGCTACACCTTC. It translates to CSVDKGVDYGYTF. J is TRBJ1-2 and V is TRBV29-1; D might be TRBD1 (6 bases). Per the germline V gene, CDR1 is SQVTM and CDR2 is ANQGSEA. The CDR3 runs to 13 residues. V shed 3 bases and J shed 3 bases, with 11 bases lying between them.

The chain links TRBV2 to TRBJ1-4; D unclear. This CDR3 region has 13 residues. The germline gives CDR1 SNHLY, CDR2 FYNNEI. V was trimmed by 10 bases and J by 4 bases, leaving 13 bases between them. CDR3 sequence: CATQKYRNEKLFF. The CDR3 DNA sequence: TGTGCCACCCAGAAATACCGTAATGAAAAACTGTTTTTT.

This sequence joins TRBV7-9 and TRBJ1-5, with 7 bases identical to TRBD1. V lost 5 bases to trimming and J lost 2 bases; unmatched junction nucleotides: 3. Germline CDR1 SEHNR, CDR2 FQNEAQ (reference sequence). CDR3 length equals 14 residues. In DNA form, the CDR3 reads TGTGCCAGCAGCGACCAGGGGGGCAATCAGCCCCAGCATTTT. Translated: CASSDQGGNQPQHF.

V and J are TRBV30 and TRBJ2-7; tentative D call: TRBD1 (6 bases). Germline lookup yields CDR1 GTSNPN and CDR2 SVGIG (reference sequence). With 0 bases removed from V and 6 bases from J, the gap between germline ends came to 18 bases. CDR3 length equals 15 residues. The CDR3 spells CAWSVTSSGAGEQYF. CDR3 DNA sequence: TGTGCCTGGAGTGTAACCTCTTCAGGGGCGGGCGAGCAGTACTTC.

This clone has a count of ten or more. The CDR3 DNA reads TGTGCCAGCACCGCCCGGCCGGGGAACACCGGGGAGCTGTTTTTT. It yields the protein CASTARPGNTGELFF. This chain uses TRBV6-5 with TRBJ2-2, with D unclear. The CDR3 runs 15 residues. The V gene's germline CDR1 is MNHEY and CDR2 SVGAGI. Trimming left V 7 bases short and J 1 base short, with 13 bases between.

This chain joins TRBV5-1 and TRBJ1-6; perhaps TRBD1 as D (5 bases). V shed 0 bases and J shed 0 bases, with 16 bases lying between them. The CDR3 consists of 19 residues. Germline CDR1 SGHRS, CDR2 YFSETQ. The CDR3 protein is CASSLALSGESSYNSPLHF. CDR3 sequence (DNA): TGCGCCAGCAGCTTGGCACTCTCGGGGGAGAGCTCCTATAATTCACCCCTCCACTTT. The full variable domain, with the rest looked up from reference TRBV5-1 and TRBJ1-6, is KAGVTQTPRYLIKTRGQQVTLSCSPISGHRSVSWYQQTPGQGLQFLFEYFSETQRNKGNFPGRFSGRQFSNSRSEMNVSTLELGDSALYLCASSLALSGESSYNSPLHFGNGTRLTVT.

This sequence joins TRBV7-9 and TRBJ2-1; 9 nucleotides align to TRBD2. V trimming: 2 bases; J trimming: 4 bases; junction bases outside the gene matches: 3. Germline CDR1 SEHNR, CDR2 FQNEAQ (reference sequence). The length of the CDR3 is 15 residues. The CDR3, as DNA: TGTGCCAGCAGCTTATCAGCGGGGGGTTACAATGAGCAGTTCTTC. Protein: CASSLSAGGYNEQFF.

The CDR3 bases are TGTGCCAGCAGTTTGGTAGCAACTAATGAAAAACTGTTTTTT. This translates into CASSLVATNEKLFF. This chain connects TRBV27 to TRBJ1-4; D gene unclear. The ends were cut back, 3 bases at V and 0 bases at J, with 5 bases in the middle. Germline V CDR1 and CDR2: MNHEY, SMNVEV (reference sequence). This CDR3 contains 14 residues.

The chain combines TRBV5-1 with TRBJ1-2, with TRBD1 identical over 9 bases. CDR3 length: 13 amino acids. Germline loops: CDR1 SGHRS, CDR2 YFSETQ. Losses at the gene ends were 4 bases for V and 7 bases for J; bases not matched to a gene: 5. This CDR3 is CASSLRDRAGYTF. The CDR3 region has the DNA TGCGCCAGCAGCCTTCGGGACAGGGCTGGCTACACCTTC.

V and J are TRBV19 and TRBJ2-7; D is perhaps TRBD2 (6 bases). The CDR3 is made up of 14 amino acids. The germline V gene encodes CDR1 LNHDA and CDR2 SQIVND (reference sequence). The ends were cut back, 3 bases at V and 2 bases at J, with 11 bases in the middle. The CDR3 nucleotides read TGTGCCAGTAGTATCGGGGGACCGACCTACGAGCAGTACTTC. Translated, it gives CASSIGGPTYEQYF. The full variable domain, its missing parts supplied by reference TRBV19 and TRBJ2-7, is DGGITQSPKYLFRKEGQNVTLSCEQNLNHDAMYWYRQDPGQGLRLIYYSQIVNDFQKGDIAEGYSVSREKKESFPLTVTSAQKNPTAFYLCASSIGGPTYEQYFGPGTRLTVT.

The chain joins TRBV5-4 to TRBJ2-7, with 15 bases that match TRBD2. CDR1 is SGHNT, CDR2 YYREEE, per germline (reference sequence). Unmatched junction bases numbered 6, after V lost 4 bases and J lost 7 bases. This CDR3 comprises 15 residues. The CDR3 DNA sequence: TGTGCCAGCAGCCCGGGACTAGCGGGGGGCCGAGAGCAGTACGTC. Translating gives CASSPGLAGGREQYV.

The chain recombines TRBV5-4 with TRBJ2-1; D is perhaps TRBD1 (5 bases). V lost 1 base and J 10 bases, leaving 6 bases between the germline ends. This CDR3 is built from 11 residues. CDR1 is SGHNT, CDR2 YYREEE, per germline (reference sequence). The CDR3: CASSLTGEQFF. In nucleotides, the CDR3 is TGTGCCAGCAGCTTGACAGGCGAGCAGTTCTTC.

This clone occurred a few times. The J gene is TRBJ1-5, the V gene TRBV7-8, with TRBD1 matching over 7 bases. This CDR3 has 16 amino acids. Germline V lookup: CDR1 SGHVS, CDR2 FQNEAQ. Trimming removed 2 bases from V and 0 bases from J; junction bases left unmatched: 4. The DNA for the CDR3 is TGTGCCAGCAGCTTACAGGGGGTTTCTAGCAATCAGCCCCAGCATTTT. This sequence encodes CASSLQGVSSNQPQHF.

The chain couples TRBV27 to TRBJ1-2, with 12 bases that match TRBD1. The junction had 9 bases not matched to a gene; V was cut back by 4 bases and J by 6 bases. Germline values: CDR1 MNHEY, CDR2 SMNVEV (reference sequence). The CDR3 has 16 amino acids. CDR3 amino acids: CASSSKLGQGADGYTF. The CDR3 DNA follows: TGTGCCAGCAGTTCCAAACTGGGACAGGGGGCGGATGGCTACACCTTC.

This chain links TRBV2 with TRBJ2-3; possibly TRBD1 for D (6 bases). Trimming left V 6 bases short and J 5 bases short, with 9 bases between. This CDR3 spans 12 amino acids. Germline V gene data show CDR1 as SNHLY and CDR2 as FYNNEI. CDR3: CASRLQGDTQYF. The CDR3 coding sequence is TGTGCCAGCAGACTACAGGGAGATACGCAGTATTTT. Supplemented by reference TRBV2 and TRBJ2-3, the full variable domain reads EPEVTQTPSHQVTQMGQEVILRCVPISNHLYFYWYRQILGQKVEFLVSFYNNEISEKSEIFDDQFSVERPDGSNFTLKIRSTKLEDSAMYFCASRLQGDTQYFGPGTRLTVL.

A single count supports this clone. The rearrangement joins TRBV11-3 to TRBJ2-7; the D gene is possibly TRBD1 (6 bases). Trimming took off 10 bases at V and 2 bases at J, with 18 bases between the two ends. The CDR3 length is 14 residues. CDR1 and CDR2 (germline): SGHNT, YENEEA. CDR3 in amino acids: CAKRRGSSPYEQYV. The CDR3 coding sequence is TGTGCCAAAAGAAGGGGGTCCTCCCCCTACGAGCAGTACGTC.

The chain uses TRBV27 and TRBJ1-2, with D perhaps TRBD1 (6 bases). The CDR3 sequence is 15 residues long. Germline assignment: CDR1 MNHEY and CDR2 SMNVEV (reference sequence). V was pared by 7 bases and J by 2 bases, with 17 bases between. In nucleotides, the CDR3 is TGTGCCAGCAAGGCGCCCTCAACAGGGAACTATGGCTACACCTTC. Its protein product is CASKAPSTGNYGYTF.

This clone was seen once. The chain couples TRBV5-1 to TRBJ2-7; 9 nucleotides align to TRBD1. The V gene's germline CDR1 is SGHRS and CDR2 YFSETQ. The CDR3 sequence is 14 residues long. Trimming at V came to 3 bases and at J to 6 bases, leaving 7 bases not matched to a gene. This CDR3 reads CASSSTGTGSEQYV. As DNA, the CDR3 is TGCGCCAGCAGCTCCACCGGGACAGGGTCCGAGCAGTACGTC.

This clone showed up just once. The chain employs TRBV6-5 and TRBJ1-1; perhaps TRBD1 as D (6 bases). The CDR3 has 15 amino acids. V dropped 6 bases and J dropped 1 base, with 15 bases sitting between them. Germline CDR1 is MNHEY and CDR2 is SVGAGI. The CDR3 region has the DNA TGTGCCAGCAGAGATACAGGGAATCGGAACACTGAAGCTTTCTTT. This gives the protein CASRDTGNRNTEAFF.

CDR3 amino acids: CASSRQMNYGYTF. As DNA, the CDR3 is TGTGCCAGCAGCCGACAGATGAACTATGGCTACACCTTC. The chain uses TRBV12-3 or TRBV12-4 and TRBJ1-2; D is perhaps TRBD1 (5 bases). V was cut by 6 bases and J by 2 bases, with 10 bases left in between. The CDR3 runs to 13 residues.

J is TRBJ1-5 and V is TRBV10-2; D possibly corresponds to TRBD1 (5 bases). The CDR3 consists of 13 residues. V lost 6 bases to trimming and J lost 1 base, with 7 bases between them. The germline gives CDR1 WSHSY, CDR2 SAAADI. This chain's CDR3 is CASRQGSNQPQHF. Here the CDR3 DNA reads TGCGCCAGCAGGCAGGGAAGCAATCAGCCCCAGCATTTT.

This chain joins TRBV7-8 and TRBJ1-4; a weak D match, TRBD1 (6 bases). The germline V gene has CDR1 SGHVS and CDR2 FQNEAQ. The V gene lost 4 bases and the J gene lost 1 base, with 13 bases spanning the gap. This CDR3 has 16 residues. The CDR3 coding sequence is TGTGCCAGCAGCTCGAGTACAGGGCTAACTAATGAAAAACTGTTTTTT. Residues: CASSSSTGLTNEKLFF.

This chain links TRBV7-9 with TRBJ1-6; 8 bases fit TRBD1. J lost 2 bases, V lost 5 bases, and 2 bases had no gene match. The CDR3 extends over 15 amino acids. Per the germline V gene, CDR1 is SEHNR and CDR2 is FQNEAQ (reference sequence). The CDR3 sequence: CASSPDRAYNSPLHF. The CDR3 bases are TGTGCCAGCAGCCCGGACAGGGCCTATAATTCACCCCTCCACTTT.

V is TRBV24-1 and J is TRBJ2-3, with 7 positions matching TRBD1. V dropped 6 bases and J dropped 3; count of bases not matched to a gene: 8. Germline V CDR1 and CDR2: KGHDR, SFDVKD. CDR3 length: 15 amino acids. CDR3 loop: CATSQRGGGTDTQYF. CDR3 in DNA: TGTGCCACCAGTCAAAGAGGGGGCGGTACAGATACGCAGTATTTT.

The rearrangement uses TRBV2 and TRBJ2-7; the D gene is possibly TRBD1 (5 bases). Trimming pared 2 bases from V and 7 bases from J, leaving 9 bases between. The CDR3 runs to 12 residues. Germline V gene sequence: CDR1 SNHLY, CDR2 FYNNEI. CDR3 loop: CASSESQGEQYF. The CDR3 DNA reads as TGTGCCAGCAGTGAAAGTCAGGGAGAGCAGTACTTC.